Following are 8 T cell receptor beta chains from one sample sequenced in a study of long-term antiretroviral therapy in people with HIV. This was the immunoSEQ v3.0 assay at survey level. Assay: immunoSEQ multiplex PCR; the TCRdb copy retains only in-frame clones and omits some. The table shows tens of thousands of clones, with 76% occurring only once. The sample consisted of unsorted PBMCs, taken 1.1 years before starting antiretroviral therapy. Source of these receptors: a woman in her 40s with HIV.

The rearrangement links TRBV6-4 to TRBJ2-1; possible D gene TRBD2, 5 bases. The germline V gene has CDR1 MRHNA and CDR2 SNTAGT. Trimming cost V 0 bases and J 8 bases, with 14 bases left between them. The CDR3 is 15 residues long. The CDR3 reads CASSDSVGDRDEQFF. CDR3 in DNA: TGTGCCAGCAGTGACTCGGTGGGAGATCGGGATGAGCAGTTCTTC.

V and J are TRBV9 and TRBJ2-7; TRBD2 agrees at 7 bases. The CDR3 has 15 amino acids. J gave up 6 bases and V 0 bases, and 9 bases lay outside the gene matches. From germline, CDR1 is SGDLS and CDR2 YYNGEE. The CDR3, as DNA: TGTGCCAGCAGCGTAGAAACAGCGGGGATGGGCGAGCAGTACTTC. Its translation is CASSVETAGMGEQYF.

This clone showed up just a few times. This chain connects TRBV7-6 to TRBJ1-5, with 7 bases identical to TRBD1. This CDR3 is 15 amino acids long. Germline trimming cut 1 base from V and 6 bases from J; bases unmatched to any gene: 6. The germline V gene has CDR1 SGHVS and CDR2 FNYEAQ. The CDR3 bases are TGTGCCAGCAGCTTAGAGGACAGGACCCGTCAGCCCCAGCATTTT. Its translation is CASSLEDRTRQPQHF.

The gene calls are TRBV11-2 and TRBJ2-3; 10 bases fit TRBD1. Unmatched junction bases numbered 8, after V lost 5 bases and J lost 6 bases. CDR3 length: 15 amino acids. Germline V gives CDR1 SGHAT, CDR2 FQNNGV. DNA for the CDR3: TGTGCCAGCAGCGCCGACAGGGGGCGCTTCGATACGCAGTATTTT. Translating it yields CASSADRGRFDTQYF. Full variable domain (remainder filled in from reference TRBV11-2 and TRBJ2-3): EAGVAQSPRYKIIEKRQSVAFWCNPISGHATLYWYQQILGQGPKLLIQFQNNGVVDDSQLPKDRFSAERLKGVDSTLKIQPAKLEDSAVYLCASSADRGRFDTQYFGPGTRLTVL.

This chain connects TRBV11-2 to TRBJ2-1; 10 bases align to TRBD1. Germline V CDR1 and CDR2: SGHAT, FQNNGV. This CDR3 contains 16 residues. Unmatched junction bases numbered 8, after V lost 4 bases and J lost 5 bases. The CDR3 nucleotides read TGTGCCAGCAGCTCCGCCGGGACAGGGGTGCACAATGAGCAGTTCTTC. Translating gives CASSSAGTGVHNEQFF.

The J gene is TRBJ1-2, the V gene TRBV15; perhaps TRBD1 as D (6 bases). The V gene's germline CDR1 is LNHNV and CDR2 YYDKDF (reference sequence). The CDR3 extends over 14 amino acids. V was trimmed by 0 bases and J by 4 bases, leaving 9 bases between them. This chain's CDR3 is CATSRDPGVYGYTF. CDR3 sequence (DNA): TGTGCCACCAGCAGAGACCCAGGGGTCTATGGCTACACCTTC.

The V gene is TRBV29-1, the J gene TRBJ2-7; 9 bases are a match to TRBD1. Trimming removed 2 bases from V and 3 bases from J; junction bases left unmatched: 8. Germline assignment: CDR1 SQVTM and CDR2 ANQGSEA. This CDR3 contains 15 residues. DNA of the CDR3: TGCAGCGTTGAATTCCGGACAGGGGTTGGCTACGAGCAGTACTTC. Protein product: CSVEFRTGVGYEQYF.

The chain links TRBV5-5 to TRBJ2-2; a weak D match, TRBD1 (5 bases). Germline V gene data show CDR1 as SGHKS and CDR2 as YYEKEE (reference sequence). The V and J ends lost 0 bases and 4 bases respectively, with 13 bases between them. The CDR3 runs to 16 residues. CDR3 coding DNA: TGTGCCAGCAGCTTGGTTTGGGGCACTGCCACCGGGGAGCTGTTTTTT. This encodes CASSLVWGTATGELFF.